A selection of T cell receptor beta chains follows, all from one sample in a study of blood T cell repertoires in COVID-19. Assay: immunoSEQ multiplex PCR; the TCRdb copy retains only in-frame clones and omits some. This table has approximately 490,000 clones, around 90% appearing once. The sample was PBMCs or T cells enriched from blood (not recorded which). The receptors come from a young woman who had recovered from COVID-19. CDR3s include the opening cysteine and the closing phenylalanine or tryptophan. Fields, in order: V gene, D gene, clone size, J gene, CDR3 protein, CDR3 DNA. The D gene is left open where the match is weak. Clone size is stated in some rows and not others, as once, few, many or a class when expanded.

TRBV3-1/TRBV3-2	-	-	TRBJ1-2	CASSQGPGWRDYGYTF	TGTGCCAGCAGCCAAGGTCCAGGGTGGAGGGACTATGGCTACACCTTC
TRBV19	-	-	TRBJ1-6	CASSQPGHNNSPLHF	TGTGCCAGTAGTCAACCGGGACATAATAATTCACCCCTCCACTTT
TRBV30	TRBD1	-	TRBJ1-2	CASPGTANYGYTF	TGTGCCTCACCCGGGACAGCTAACTATGGCTACACCTTC
TRBV11-2	-	-	TRBJ2-7	CASSGRGQLISYEQYF	TGTGCCAGCAGCGGTAGGGGCCAACTTATTTCCTACGAGCAGTACTTC
TRBV29-1	-	few	TRBJ1-1	CSVTTREAFF	TGCAGCGTTACGACTAGGGAAGCTTTCTTT
TRBV28	-	-	TRBJ1-1	CASITTGRTEAFF	TGTGCCAGCATTACTACCGGGAGGACTGAAGCTTTCTTT
TRBV14	-	once	TRBJ2-3	CASSRGAPNTQYF	TGTGCCAGCAGCCGCGGGGCTCCGAATACGCAGTATTTT
TRBV27	TRBD1	-	TRBJ2-2	CASSQQGSGELFF	TGTGCCAGCAGTCAACAGGGGTCCGGGGAGCTGTTTTTT
TRBV12-3/TRBV12-4	-	few	TRBJ2-2	CASSLLPSGELFF	TGTGCCAGCAGTTTACTCCCCTCGGGGGAGCTGTTTTTT
TRBV7-9	-	-	TRBJ1-2	CASSLDPGSYTF	TGTGCCAGCAGCTTAGATCCGGGGAGCTACACCTTC
TRBV9	-	-	TRBJ2-3	CASSPSDGYDTDTQYF	TGTGCCAGCAGCCCCTCCGACGGGTACGACACAGATACGCAGTATTTT
TRBV5-1	TRBD1	-	TRBJ2-7	CASSQPDRGSPYEQYF	TGCGCCAGCAGCCAACCGGACAGGGGGAGTCCCTACGAGCAGTACTTC
TRBV9	TRBD1	once	TRBJ1-1	CASSSLARDSFEAFF	TGTGCCAGCAGCTCCCTAGCCCGGGACAGTTTTGAAGCTTTCTTT
TRBV19	TRBD1	-	TRBJ1-2	CASNDRGYGYTF	TGTGCCAGTAATGACAGGGGCTATGGCTACACCTTC
TRBV5-4	TRBD2	-	TRBJ2-6	CASSLTASGGANVLTF	TGTGCCAGCAGCTTAACAGCTAGCGGGGGGGCCAACGTCCTGACTTTC
TRBV30	TRBD1	-	TRBJ1-5	CAWSVQGDQPQHF	TGTGCCTGGAGTGTACAGGGGGATCAGCCCCAGCATTTT
TRBV5-1	-	few	TRBJ1-4	CASSLEQGEKLFF	TGCGCCAGCAGCTTGGAACAGGGAGAAAAACTGTTTTTT
TRBV14	-	few	TRBJ1-3	CASSRTGNTIYF	TGTGCCAGCAGCCGGACAGGAAACACCATATATTTT
TRBV5-1	-	once	TRBJ2-3	CASSLNERRDTQYF	TGCGCCAGCAGCTTGAACGAGCGTAGGGATACGCAGTATTTT
TRBV19	TRBD1	-	TRBJ1-1	CASSTSLGGEGNTEAFF	TGTGCCAGTAGTACGTCTCTAGGGGGCGAGGGGAACACTGAAGCTTTCTTT
TRBV18	TRBD1	-	TRBJ1-3	CASSPGTGPGNTIYF	TGTGCCAGCTCACCCGGGACAGGACCCGGAAACACCATATATTTT
TRBV5-6	TRBD1	-	TRBJ1-1	CASTPSWLTGKRTEAFF	TGTGCCAGCACCCCTTCCTGGTTGACAGGGAAGAGGACTGAAGCTTTCTTT
TRBV7-2	-	-	TRBJ1-2	CASSLGGQGYGYTF	TGTGCCAGCAGCTTAGGGGGGCAGGGCTATGGCTACACCTTC
TRBV5-4	-	-	TRBJ1-2	CASSLAGLDYGYTF	TGTGCCAGCAGCTTGGCAGGCCTGGACTATGGCTACACCTTC
TRBV19	TRBD2	-	TRBJ2-5	CASSLPSGGAPATQYF	TGTGCCAGTAGTTTGCCTAGCGGGGGGGCCCCAGCGACCCAGTACTTC
TRBV3-1/TRBV3-2	-	once	TRBJ1-1	CASSQSSGSTEAFF	TGTGCCAGCAGCCAAAGCTCAGGGTCCACTGAAGCTTTCTTT
TRBV5-1	TRBD1	-	TRBJ1-5	CASSLDGTGMGQPQHF	TGCGCCAGCAGCTTGGACGGGACAGGGATGGGTCAGCCCCAGCATTTT
TRBV9	-	once	TRBJ1-2	CASSVDWNYGYTF	TGTGCCAGCAGCGTAGACTGGAACTATGGCTACACCTTC
TRBV27	-	-	TRBJ1-6	CASRGARDNSPLHF	TGTGCCAGCAGGGGGGCACGCGATAATTCACCCCTCCACTTT
TRBV4-1	-	-	TRBJ1-6	CASSQERGLTSSYNSPLHF	TGCGCCAGCAGCCAAGAGAGGGGACTTACGAGCTCCTATAATTCACCCCTCCACTTT
TRBV10-1	TRBD1	-	TRBJ2-7	CASSESRGDSKGYEQYF	TGCGCCAGCAGTGAGTCGAGAGGGGACAGTAAGGGCTACGAGCAGTACTTC
TRBV13	TRBD2	-	TRBJ2-3	CASSLQRGASTDTQYF	TGTGCCAGCAGCTTACAGCGGGGGGCTAGCACAGATACGCAGTATTTT
TRBV6-1	TRBD1	-	TRBJ1-3	CASSDSGTGGNTIYF	TGTGCCAGCAGTGATTCCGGGACAGGGGGAAACACCATATATTTT
TRBV5-6	TRBD1	-	TRBJ1-2	CASSSEGFGTAKFYGYTF	TGTGCCAGCAGCTCGGAGGGGTTCGGGACAGCAAAATTCTATGGCTACACCTTC
TRBV5-1	-	-	TRBJ2-5	CASSLDIQETQYF	TGCGCCAGCAGCCTGGACATCCAAGAGACCCAGTACTTC
TRBV7-2	-	once	TRBJ1-2	CASSLGRGLQYGYTF	TGTGCCAGCAGCCTAGGGAGGGGTTTGCAGTATGGCTACACCTTC
TRBV18	-	-	TRBJ1-1	CASSPQAVRLNTEAFF	TGTGCCAGCTCACCTCAAGCTGTTCGGTTGAACACTGAAGCTTTCTTT
TRBV7-9	TRBD1	-	TRBJ2-1	CASSRQGLNEQFF	TGTGCCAGCAGCAGACAGGGGTTAAACGAGCAGTTCTTC
TRBV19	-	few	TRBJ1-2	CASSAYRVGTNYGYTF	TGTGCCAGTAGTGCATACAGGGTTGGAACTAACTATGGCTACACCTTC
TRBV18	TRBD2	-	TRBJ2-1	CASSPGTSGGAYDEQFF	TGTGCCAGCTCACCAGGGACTAGCGGGGGGGCCTACGATGAGCAGTTCTTC
TRBV3-1/TRBV3-2	TRBD1	-	TRBJ1-2	CASTYRGSNYGYTF	TGTGCCAGCACCTACAGGGGCTCTAACTATGGCTACACCTTC
TRBV2	-	-	TRBJ1-6	CASSDAEHRRSPLHF	TGTGCCAGCAGTGACGCAGAACACCGTCGTTCACCCCTCCACTTT
TRBV3-1/TRBV3-2	-	-	TRBJ1-1	CASRPELNTNTEAFF	TGTGCCAGCAGGCCCGAACTGAATACGAACACTGAAGCTTTCTTT
TRBV7-6	-	-	TRBJ1-1	CASSLQGLQSGVAFF	TGTGCCAGCAGCTTACAGGGTCTTCAGTCGGGAGTAGCTTTCTTT
TRBV6-6	-	-	TRBJ1-6	CASSNFRGPRDSPLHF	TGTGCCAGCAGTAATTTCAGGGGACCGAGAGATTCACCCCTCCACTTT
TRBV4-1	TRBD1	-	TRBJ1-6	CASSQDQGTENSPLHF	TGCGCCAGCAGCCAAGATCAAGGGACAGAAAATTCACCCCTCCACTTT
TRBV19	-	-	TRBJ1-5	CASSIGHNQPQHF	TGTGCCAGTAGTATAGGTCACAATCAGCCCCAGCATTTT
TRBV19	TRBD1	-	TRBJ1-2	CASSMTGRYGYTF	TGTGCCAGTAGTATGACAGGGAGATATGGCTACACCTTC
TRBV11-3	-	-	TRBJ1-1	CASSLAGNTEAFF	TGTGCCAGCAGCCTAGCAGGGAACACTGAAGCTTTCTTT
TRBV19	-	-	TRBJ2-5	CASQKDSQETQYF	TGTGCCAGTCAAAAGGACTCCCAAGAGACCCAGTACTTC
TRBV7-2	TRBD1	-	TRBJ1-2	CASSSTPPGQGARGYTF	TGTGCCAGCAGCTCCACACCTCCGGGACAGGGGGCGCGGGGCTACACCTTC
TRBV5-1	-	-	TRBJ1-2	CASSLVFGGNGYTF	TGCGCCAGCAGCTTGGTCTTCGGGGGTAATGGCTACACCTTC
TRBV18	-	-	TRBJ1-3	CASSQGASGNTIYF	TGTGCCAGCTCACAAGGGGCCTCTGGAAACACCATATATTTT
TRBV6-6	-	-	TRBJ1-1	CASSFEGSTNTEAFF	TGTGCCAGCAGTTTCGAAGGGAGTACGAACACTGAAGCTTTCTTT
TRBV13	TRBD1	once	TRBJ2-1	CASSPGTGPGDEQFF	TGTGCCAGCAGCCCCGGGACAGGGCCCGGAGATGAGCAGTTCTTC
TRBV25-1	TRBD1	-	TRBJ2-1	CASSDLPGQGSGEQFF	TGTGCCAGCAGTGATTTGCCGGGACAGGGGTCAGGTGAGCAGTTCTTC